This record concerns one TCR beta chain sequence. This CDR3 has 11 residues. Germline-derived CDR1 and CDR2 are LNHDA and SQIVND (reference sequence). The J segment lost 5 bases and the V segment lost 6 bases, leaving 1 base of the junction unmatched. The sample originates from a study of shared clonotypes between healthy human individuals. The data were produced by immunoSEQ multiplex PCR, yet TCRdb's version contains in-frame clones alone and is incomplete. The data show about 2.4 million clones, with more than 85% seen just once and approximately 0.37% held by the top ten. This TCR was sampled from a man aged 18 to 29 in good health. Some clones in this sample may be carry-over from other donors' samples. Sequenced material: naive CD4+ T cells from PBMCs. Subset: CD45RA+ positively selected. This sequence joins TRBV19 and TRBJ2-7; 7 bases align to TRBD2. This CDR3 reads CASRAGNEQYF. CDR3 sequence (DNA): TGTGCCAGTAGAGCGGGGAACGAGCAGTACTTC.